The clone carrying this TCR beta chain has only a few counts. These data come from a study of glioma-infiltrating T cells after dendritic cell vaccination. Study as a whole: Treatment, given 2003 to 2012, was autologous tumor lysate-pulsed dendritic cell vaccination.

CDR3 length equals 16 residues. Trimming cost V 3 bases and J 0 bases, with 12 bases left between them. In germline, CDR1 is LNHDA, CDR2 SQIVND (reference sequence). Sequencing used immunoSEQ multiplex PCR; TCRdb keeps in-frame clones, though not all of them. The sample lists fewer than 75,000 clones, about 86% occurring once. This specimen was blood, taken before dendritic cell vaccination. The TCR comes from a human donor with glioblastoma. The gene calls are TRBV19 and TRBJ1-5; D is unclear. CDR3 protein: CASSIPFDNSNQPQHF. CDR3 sequence (DNA): TGTGCCAGTAGTATTCCTTTCGACAATAGCAATCAGCCCCAGCATTTT.